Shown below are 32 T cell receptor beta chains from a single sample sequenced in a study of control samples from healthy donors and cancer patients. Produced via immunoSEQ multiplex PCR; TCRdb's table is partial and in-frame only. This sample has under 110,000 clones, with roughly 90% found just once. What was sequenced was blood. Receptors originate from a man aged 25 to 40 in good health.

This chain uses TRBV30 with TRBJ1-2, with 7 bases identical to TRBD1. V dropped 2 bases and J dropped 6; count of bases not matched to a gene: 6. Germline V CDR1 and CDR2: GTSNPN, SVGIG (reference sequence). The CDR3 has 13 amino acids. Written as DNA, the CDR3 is TGTGCCTGGAGTCTCAGGGGGAGAGATGGCTACACCTTC. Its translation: CAWSLRGRDGYTF.

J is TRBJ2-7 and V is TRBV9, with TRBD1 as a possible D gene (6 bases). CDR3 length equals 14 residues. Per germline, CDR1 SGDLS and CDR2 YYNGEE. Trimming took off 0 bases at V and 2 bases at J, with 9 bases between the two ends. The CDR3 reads CASSVGGPTYEQYF. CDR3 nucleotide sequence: TGTGCCAGCAGCGTAGGGGGGCCCACCTACGAGCAGTACTTC.

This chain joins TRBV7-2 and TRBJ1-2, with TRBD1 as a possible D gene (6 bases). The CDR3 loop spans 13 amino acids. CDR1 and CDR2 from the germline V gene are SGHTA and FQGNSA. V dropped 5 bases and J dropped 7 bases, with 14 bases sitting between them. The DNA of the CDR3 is TGTGCCAGCAGCGACTCGTGGGGGCGTGGCTACACCTTC. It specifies CASSDSWGRGYTF.

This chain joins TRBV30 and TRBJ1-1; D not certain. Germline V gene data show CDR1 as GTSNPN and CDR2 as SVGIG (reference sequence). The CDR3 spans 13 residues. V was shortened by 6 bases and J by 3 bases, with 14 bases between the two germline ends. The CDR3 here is CACNTETYTEAFF. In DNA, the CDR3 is TGTGCCTGTAACACAGAGACTTACACTGAAGCTTTCTTT.

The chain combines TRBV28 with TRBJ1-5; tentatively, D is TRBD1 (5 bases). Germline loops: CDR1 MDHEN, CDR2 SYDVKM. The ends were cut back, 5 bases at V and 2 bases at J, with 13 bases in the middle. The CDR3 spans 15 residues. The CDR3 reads CASSPGILRNQPQHF. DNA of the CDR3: TGTGCCAGCAGTCCAGGGATCCTACGCAATCAGCCCCAGCATTTT.

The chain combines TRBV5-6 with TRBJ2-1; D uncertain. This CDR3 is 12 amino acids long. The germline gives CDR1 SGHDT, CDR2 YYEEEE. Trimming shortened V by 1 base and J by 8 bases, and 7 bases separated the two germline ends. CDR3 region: CASSLFSYEQFF. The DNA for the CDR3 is TGTGCCAGCAGCTTGTTTAGTTATGAGCAGTTCTTC.

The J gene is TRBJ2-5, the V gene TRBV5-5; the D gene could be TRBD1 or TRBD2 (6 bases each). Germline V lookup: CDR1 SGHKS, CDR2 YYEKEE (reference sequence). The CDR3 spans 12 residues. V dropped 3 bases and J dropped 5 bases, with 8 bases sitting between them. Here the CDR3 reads CASSWRGETQYF. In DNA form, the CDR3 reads TGTGCCAGCAGCTGGAGGGGGGAGACCCAGTACTTC.

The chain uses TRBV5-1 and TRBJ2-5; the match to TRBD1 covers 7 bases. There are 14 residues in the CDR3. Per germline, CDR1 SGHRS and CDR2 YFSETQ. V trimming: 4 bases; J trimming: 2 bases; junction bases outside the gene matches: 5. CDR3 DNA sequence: TGCGCCAGCAGCCTCGGGACAGAGCAAGAGACCCAGTACTTC. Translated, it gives CASSLGTEQETQYF.

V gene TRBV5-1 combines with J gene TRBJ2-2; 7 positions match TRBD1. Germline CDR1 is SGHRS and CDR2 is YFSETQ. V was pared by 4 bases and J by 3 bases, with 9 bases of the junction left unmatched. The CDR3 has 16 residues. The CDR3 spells CASSLKTGIDTGELFF. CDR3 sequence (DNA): TGCGCCAGCAGCCTAAAGACAGGGATCGACACCGGGGAGCTGTTTTTT.

CDR3 nucleotide sequence: TGTGCCACCCTCTTTGGCGTGGGGGGTCACAATGAGCAGTTCTTC. This gives the protein CATLFGVGGHNEQFF. This chain connects TRBV10-3 to TRBJ2-1; tentatively, D is TRBD2 (6 bases). The V gene lost 10 bases and the J gene lost 5 bases, with 21 bases spanning the gap. The CDR3 consists of 15 residues. The germline CDR1 and CDR2 sequences are ENHRY and SYGVKD.

CDR3 sequence (DNA): TGTGCCAGCAGTTCTCGACAGGGGCGGAACACTGAAGCTTTCTTT. Translation gives CASSSRQGRNTEAFF. The chain is built from TRBV6-5 and TRBJ1-1; 8 bases line up with TRBD1. CDR1 is MNHEY, CDR2 SVGAGI, per germline. The ends lost 4 bases at V and 1 base at J; junction bases unmatched: 5. The CDR3 spans 15 residues.

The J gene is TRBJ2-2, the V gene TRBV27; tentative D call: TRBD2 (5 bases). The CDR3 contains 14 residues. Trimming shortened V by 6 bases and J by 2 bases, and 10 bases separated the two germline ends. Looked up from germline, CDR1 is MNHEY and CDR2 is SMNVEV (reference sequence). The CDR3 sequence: CASRAGVNTGELFF. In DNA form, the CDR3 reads TGTGCCAGCAGGGCCGGGGTAAACACCGGGGAGCTGTTTTTT.

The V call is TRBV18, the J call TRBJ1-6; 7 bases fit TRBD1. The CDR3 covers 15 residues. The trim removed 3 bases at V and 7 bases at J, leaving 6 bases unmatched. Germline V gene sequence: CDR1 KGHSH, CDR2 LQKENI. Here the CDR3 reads CASSPTGEGNSPLHF. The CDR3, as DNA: TGTGCCAGCTCACCTACAGGGGAGGGAAATTCACCCCTCCACTTT.

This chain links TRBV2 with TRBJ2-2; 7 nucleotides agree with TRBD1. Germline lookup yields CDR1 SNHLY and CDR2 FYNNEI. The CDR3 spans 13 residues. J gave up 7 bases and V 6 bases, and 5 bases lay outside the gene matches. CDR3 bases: TGTGCCAGCAGGAAAACAGGGGTCGGGGAGCTGTTTTTT. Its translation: CASRKTGVGELFF.

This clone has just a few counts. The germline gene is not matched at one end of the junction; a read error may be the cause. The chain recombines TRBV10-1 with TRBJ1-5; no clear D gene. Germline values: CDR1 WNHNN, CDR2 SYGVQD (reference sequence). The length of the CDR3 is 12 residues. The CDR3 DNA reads TGCGCCAGAAGTGAGTCCCCTGAAGACCAGCATTTT. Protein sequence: CARSESPEDQHF.

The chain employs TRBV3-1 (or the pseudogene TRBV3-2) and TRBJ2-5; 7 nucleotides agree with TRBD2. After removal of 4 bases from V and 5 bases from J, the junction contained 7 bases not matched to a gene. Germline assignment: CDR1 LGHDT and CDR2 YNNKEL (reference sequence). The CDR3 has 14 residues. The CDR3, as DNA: TGTGCCAGCAGCCCCCTGGGGGGGTCTGAGACCCAGTACTTC. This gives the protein CASSPLGGSETQYF.

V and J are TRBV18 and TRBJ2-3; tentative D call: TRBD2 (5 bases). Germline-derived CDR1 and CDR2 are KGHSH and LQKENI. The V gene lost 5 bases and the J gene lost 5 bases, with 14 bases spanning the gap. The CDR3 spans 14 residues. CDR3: CASSRRQELDTQYF. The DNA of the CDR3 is TGTGCCAGCTCAAGGAGGCAGGAACTAGATACGCAGTATTTT.

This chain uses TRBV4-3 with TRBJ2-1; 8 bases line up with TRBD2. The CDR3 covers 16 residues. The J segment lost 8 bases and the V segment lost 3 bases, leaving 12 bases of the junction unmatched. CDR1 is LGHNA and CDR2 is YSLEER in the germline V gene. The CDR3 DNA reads TGCGCCAGCAGCCACTCGGGACTAGACAATTCGGATGAGCAGTTCTTC. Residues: CASSHSGLDNSDEQFF.

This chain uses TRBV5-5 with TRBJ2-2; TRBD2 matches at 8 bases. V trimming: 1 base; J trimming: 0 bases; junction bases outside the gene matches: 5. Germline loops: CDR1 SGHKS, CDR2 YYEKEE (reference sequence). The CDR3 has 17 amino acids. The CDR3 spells CASSLPQLAANTGELFF. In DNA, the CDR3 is TGTGCCAGCAGCTTGCCACAACTAGCGGCGAACACCGGGGAGCTGTTTTTT.

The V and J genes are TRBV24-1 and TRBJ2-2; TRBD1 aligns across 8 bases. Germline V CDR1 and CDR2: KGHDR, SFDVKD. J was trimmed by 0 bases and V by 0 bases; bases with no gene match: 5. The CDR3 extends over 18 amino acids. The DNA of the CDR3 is TGTGCCACCAGTGATTTGCAAGGACAGGGTCCGAACACCGGGGAGCTGTTTTTT. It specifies CATSDLQGQGPNTGELFF.

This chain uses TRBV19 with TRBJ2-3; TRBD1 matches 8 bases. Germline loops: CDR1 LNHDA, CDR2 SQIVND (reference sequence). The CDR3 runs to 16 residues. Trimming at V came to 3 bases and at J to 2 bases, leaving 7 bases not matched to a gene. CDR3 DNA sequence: TGTGCCAGTAGTATGTTGCAGGGGGCCCTCACAGATACGCAGTATTTT. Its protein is CASSMLQGALTDTQYF.

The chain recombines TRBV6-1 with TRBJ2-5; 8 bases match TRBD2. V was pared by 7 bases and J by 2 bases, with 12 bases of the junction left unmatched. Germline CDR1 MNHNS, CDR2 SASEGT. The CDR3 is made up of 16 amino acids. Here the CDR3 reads CASTDLLGLAQETQYF. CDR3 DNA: TGTGCCAGCACTGATCTTCTTGGACTAGCACAAGAGACCCAGTACTTC.

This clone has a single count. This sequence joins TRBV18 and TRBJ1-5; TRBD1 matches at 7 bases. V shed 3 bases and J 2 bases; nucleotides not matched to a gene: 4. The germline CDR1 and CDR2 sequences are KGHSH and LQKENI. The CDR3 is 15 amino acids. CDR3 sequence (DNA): TGTGCCAGCTCACCTTCAACAGGGGGCAATCAGCCCCAGCATTTT. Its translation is CASSPSTGGNQPQHF.

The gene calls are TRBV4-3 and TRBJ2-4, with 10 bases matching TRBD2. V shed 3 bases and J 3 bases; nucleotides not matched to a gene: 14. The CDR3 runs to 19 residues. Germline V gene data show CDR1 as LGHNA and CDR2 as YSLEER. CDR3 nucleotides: TGCGCCAGCAGCCACCTCAGCGGGAGGGCCGGAGGGAACAAAAACATTCAGTACTTC. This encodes CASSHLSGRAGGNKNIQYF.

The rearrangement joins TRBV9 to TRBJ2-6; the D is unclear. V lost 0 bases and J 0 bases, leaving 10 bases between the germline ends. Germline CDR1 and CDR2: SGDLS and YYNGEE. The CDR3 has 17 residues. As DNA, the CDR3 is TGTGCCAGCAGCGTAGATCAATCTTCCTCTGGGGCCAACGTCCTGACTTTC. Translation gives CASSVDQSSSGANVLTF.

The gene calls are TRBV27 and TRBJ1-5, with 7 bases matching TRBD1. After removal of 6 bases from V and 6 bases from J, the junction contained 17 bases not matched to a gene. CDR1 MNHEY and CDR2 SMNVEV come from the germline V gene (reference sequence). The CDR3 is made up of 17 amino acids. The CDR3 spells CASSRWTGNPTTQPQHF. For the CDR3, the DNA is TGTGCCAGCAGCCGATGGACAGGTAACCCTACGACTCAGCCCCAGCATTTT.

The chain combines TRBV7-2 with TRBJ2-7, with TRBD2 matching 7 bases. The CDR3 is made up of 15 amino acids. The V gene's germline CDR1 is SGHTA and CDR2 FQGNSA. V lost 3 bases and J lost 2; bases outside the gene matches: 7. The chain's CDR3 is CASSFLKRGTYEQYF. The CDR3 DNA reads TGTGCCAGCAGCTTTCTCAAGCGGGGAACCTACGAGCAGTACTTC.

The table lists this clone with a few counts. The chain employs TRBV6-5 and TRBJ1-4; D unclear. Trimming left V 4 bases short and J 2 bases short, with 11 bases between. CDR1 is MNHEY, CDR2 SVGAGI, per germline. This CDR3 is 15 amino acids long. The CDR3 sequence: CASSLIGSTNEKLFF. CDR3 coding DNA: TGTGCCAGCAGTTTGATAGGGTCGACTAATGAAAAACTGTTTTTT.

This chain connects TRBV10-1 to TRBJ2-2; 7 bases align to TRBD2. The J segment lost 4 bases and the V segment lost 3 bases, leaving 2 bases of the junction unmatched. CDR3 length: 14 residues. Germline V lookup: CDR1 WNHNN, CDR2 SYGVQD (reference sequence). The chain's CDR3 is CASSDPGGTGELFF. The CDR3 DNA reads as TGCGCCAGCAGTGACCCGGGGGGCACCGGGGAGCTGTTTTTT.

CDR3 region: CASSLVKPNTEAFF. The CDR3 nucleotides read TGTGCCAGCAGCTTAGTTAAGCCAAACACTGAAGCTTTCTTT. V and J are TRBV7-2 and TRBJ1-1; D remains unclear. Germline assignment: CDR1 SGHTA and CDR2 FQGNSA. The V end was cut by 1 base, the J end by 2 bases, with 8 bases between. There are 14 residues in the CDR3.

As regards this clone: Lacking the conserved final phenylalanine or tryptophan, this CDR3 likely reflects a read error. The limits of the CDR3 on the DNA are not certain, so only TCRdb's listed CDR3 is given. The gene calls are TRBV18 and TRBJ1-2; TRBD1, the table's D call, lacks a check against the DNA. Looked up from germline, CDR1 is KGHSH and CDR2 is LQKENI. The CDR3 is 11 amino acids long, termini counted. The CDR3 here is CASSPPSTGLI.

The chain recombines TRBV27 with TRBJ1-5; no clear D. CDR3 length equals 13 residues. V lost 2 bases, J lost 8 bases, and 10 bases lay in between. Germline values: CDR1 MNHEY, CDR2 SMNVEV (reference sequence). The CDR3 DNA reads TGTGCCAGCAGTTTAATGGCTGTTAAGCCCCAGCATTTT. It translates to CASSLMAVKPQHF.